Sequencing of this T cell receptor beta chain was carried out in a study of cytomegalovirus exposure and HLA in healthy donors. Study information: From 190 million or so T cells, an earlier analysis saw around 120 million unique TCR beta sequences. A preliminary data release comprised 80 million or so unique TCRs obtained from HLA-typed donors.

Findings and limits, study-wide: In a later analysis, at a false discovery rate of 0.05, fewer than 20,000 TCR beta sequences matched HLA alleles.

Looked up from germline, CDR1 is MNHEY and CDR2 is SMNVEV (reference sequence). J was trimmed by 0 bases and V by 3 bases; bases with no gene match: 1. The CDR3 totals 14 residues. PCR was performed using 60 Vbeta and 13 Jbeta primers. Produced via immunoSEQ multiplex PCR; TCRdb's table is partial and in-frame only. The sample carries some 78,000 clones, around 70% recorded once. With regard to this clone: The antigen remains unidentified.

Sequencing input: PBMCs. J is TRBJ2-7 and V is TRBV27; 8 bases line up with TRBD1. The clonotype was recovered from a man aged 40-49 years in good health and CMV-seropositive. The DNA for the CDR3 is TGTGCCAGCAGTTTCGACAGGGGCTCCTACGAGCAGTACTTC. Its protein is CASSFDRGSYEQYF.